These 19 T cell receptor beta chains came from one sample sequenced in a study of cytomegalovirus exposure and HLA in healthy donors. The PCR contained 60 Vbeta and 13 Jbeta primers. Clones were read by immunoSEQ multiplex PCR, and TCRdb kept only the in-frame ones, dropping some. The table shows roughly 150,000 clones, with around 80% occurring only once. The specimen was PBMCs. These TCRs come from a man between 35 and 55 years old in good health and CMV-seropositive.

CDR3 nucleotide sequence: TGCGCCAGCAGTTTAGGGAGTGGGGAAAAACTGTTTTTT. Translated: CASSLGSGEKLFF. The rearrangement joins TRBV5-1 to TRBJ1-4; no reliable D call. Germline CDR1 is SGHRS and CDR2 is YFSETQ. V shed 5 bases and J shed 8 bases, with 13 bases lying between them. CDR3 length equals 13 residues.

This clone showed up just once. The V and J genes are TRBV7-8 and TRBJ1-1; D not certain. Germline V lookup: CDR1 SGHVS, CDR2 FQNEAQ. The CDR3 runs 15 residues. Trimming shortened V by 1 base and J by 1 base, and 10 bases separated the two germline ends. CDR3 bases: TGTGCCAGCAGCTTAGTACTCCAGGCGAACACTGAAGCTTTCTTT. Protein: CASSLVLQANTEAFF. Filled out from reference TRBV7-8 and TRBJ1-1, the complete variable domain reads GAGVSQSPRYKVAKRGQDVALRCDPISGHVSLFWYQQALGQGPEFLTYFQNEAQLDKSGLPSDRFFAERPEGSVSTLKIQRTQQEDSAVYLCASSLVLQANTEAFFGQGTRLTVV.

CDR3 coding DNA: TGTGCCTCCAGGGGGCCCGGTGGAAACACCATATATTTT. Amino acids: CASRGPGGNTIYF. The chain employs TRBV10-3 and TRBJ1-3, with 8 bases aligning to TRBD1. From germline, CDR1 is ENHRY and CDR2 SYGVKD. The ends lost 11 bases at V and 3 bases at J; junction bases unmatched: 6. The CDR3 consists of 13 residues.

The V gene is TRBV4-1, the J gene TRBJ2-5, with 8 bases aligning to TRBD1. With 5 bases clipped from V and 5 bases from J, the junction kept 13 bases outside the gene matches. The length of the CDR3 is 16 residues. CDR1 and CDR2 from the germline V gene are MGHRA and YSYEKL. CDR3 sequence: CASSILGQGGLETQYF. The CDR3, as DNA: TGCGCCAGCAGCATCCTCGGACAGGGAGGCTTGGAGACCCAGTACTTC.

This chain connects TRBV7-2 to TRBJ1-4, with TRBD1 matching 7 bases. The length of the CDR3 is 14 residues. Germline-derived CDR1 and CDR2 are SGHTA and FQGNSA. V dropped 5 bases and J dropped 8; count of bases not matched to a gene: 8. CDR3 in amino acids: CASSARQGGEKLFF. CDR3 DNA: TGTGCCAGCAGCGCCCGACAGGGAGGAGAAAAACTGTTTTTT.

The genes are TRBV25-1 and TRBJ1-2, with D hard to call. Trimming removed 8 bases from V and 6 bases from J, with 25 bases in between. There are 16 residues in the CDR3. Germline CDR1 MGHDK, CDR2 SYGVNS. The CDR3 DNA is TGTGCCAGCTCCCCGCTCCGGGATTGGGGTCAGGATGGCTACACCTTC. It codes for CASSPLRDWGQDGYTF.

The rearrangement joins TRBV14 to TRBJ1-1; TRBD1 matches at 8 bases. Germline lookup yields CDR1 SGHDN and CDR2 FVKESK. V lost 1 base, J lost 12 bases, and 7 bases stayed unmatched. The CDR3 loop spans 13 amino acids. The CDR3 region is CASSQAPGTGTFF. The CDR3 DNA sequence: TGTGCCAGCAGCCAAGCACCCGGGACAGGAACTTTCTTT.

As for this clone: Different DNA sequences within this sample yield the same CDR3. This sequence joins TRBV29-1 and TRBJ1-1; no reliable D call. V was cut by 1 base and J by 1 base, with 4 bases left in between. This CDR3 has 12 amino acids. Germline V gives CDR1 SQVTM, CDR2 ANQGSEA. CDR3 sequence reads: CSVEGANTEAFF. CDR3 in DNA: TGCAGCGTTGAAGGGGCGAACACTGAAGCTTTCTTT.

Points on this clone: Other nucleotide sequences from this sample produce the same CDR3. The rearrangement links TRBV5-6 to TRBJ2-5; 8 bases are a match to TRBD1. The J segment lost 5 bases and the V segment lost 3 bases, leaving 3 bases of the junction unmatched. The CDR3 spans 13 residues. Germline V CDR1 and CDR2: SGHDT, YYEEEE. DNA of the CDR3: TGTGCCAGCAGCTCCGGGGACAGGGAGACCCAGTACTTC. Its protein product is CASSSGDRETQYF.

The V call is TRBV9, the J call TRBJ1-6, with D maybe TRBD1 (6 bases). Germline CDR1 is SGDLS and CDR2 is YYNGEE. CDR3 size: 14 residues. Deletions cut 4 bases from V and 5 bases from J, with 10 bases between. The CDR3 DNA follows: TGTGCCAGCAGCATCGGGACACATAATTCACCCCTCCACTTT. Its translation: CASSIGTHNSPLHF.

This rearrangement joins TRBV7-3 to TRBJ1-1, with 7 bases identical to TRBD1. Germline V gives CDR1 SGHTA, CDR2 FQGTGA. The CDR3 is made up of 13 amino acids. Trimming at V came to 5 bases and at J to 4 bases, leaving 4 bases not matched to a gene. CDR3 region: CASSVSGGTEAFF. Here the CDR3 DNA reads TGTGCCAGCAGCGTGTCAGGGGGCACTGAAGCTTTCTTT.

The genes are TRBV2 and TRBJ2-7, with D possibly TRBD1 on 5 matching bases. The CDR3 runs 14 residues. The V gene lost 7 bases and the J gene lost 0 bases, with 13 bases spanning the gap. Germline V gene sequence: CDR1 SNHLY, CDR2 FYNNEI. CDR3 DNA: TGTGCCAGCACTAACCAGGGTAACTCCTACGAGCAGTACTTC. Encoded protein: CASTNQGNSYEQYF. Full variable domain (rest looked up from reference TRBV2 and TRBJ2-7): EPEVTQTPSHQVTQMGQEVILRCVPISNHLYFYWYRQILGQKVEFLVSFYNNEISEKSEIFDDQFSVERPDGSNFTLKIRSTKLEDSAMYFCASTNQGNSYEQYFGPGTRLTVT.

V usage is TRBV30 and J usage is TRBJ2-7, with D possibly being TRBD2 (6 bases). CDR3 length: 12 amino acids. V shed 0 bases and J shed 4 bases, with 7 bases lying between them. CDR1 is GTSNPN and CDR2 is SVGIG in the germline V gene (reference sequence). The CDR3 DNA follows: TGTGCCTGGAGTGTACGGGGGTACGAGCAGTACTTC. Translated: CAWSVRGYEQYF.

CDR3 sequence (DNA): TGTGCCAGCAGCGGACAGGTAGGGGTGATGAACACTGAAGCTTTCTTT. Protein product: CASSGQVGVMNTEAFF. V usage is TRBV9 and J usage is TRBJ1-1; possible D gene TRBD1, 6 bases. V was cut by 3 bases and J by 0 bases, with 15 bases left in between. Germline V gene lookup returns CDR1 SGDLS and CDR2 YYNGEE. The CDR3 has 16 amino acids.

The chain is built from TRBV7-8 and TRBJ1-5; 7 positions agree with TRBD1. V lost 5 bases and J lost 7; bases outside the gene matches: 8. Germline loops: CDR1 SGHVS, CDR2 FQNEAQ. CDR3 length equals 14 residues. In DNA, the CDR3 is TGTGCCAGCAGCCACGACAGGGAGTACCAGCCCCAGCATTTT. Translation: CASSHDREYQPQHF.

The chain employs TRBV5-1 and TRBJ2-2; 10 bases match TRBD1. CDR3 size: 16 residues. After removal of 1 base from V and 4 bases from J, the junction contained 4 bases not matched to a gene. CDR1 is SGHRS, CDR2 YFSETQ, per germline. DNA of the CDR3: TGCGCCAGCAGCTTGAGGGGACAGGGGTCCACCGGGGAGCTGTTTTTT. Translated: CASSLRGQGSTGELFF.

V and J are TRBV6-1 and TRBJ1-5; D possibly corresponds to TRBD1 (5 bases). Germline values: CDR1 MNHNS, CDR2 SASEGT. The CDR3 has 16 residues. Between the trimmed V and J ends, which lost 1 base and 3 bases, there was a span of 13 bases. CDR3 in amino acids: CASSEGRGEANQPQHF. DNA for the CDR3: TGTGCCAGCAGTGAAGGGAGGGGTGAGGCCAATCAGCCCCAGCATTTT.

This clone was observed a few times. J is TRBJ2-3 and V is TRBV18; TRBD2 matches at 11 bases. Germline V gene sequence: CDR1 KGHSH, CDR2 LQKENI. The length of the CDR3 is 15 residues. V trimming: 4 bases; J trimming: 4 bases; junction bases outside the gene matches: 4. Here the CDR3 reads CASSLAGGPSDTQYF. The CDR3 region has the DNA TGTGCCAGCTCACTAGCGGGAGGGCCTTCAGATACGCAGTATTTT. The whole variable domain, filled in from reference TRBV18 and TRBJ2-3, reads NAGVMQNPRHLVRRRGQEARLRCSPMKGHSHVYWYRQLPEEGLKFMVYLQKENIIDESGMPKERFSAEFPKEGPSILRIQQVVRGDSAAYFCASSLAGGPSDTQYFGPGTRLTVL.

This rearrangement joins TRBV28 to TRBJ2-2, with 9 bases identical to TRBD2. In germline, CDR1 is MDHEN, CDR2 SYDVKM. The junction had 4 bases not matched to a gene; V was cut back by 6 bases and J by 5 bases. The CDR3 runs to 14 residues. CDR3 sequence reads: CASSGLAFTGELFF. CDR3 bases: TGTGCCAGCAGCGGACTAGCGTTTACCGGGGAGCTGTTTTTT.